Included here is one TCR beta chain sequence, with context. The repertoire was sequenced with immunoSEQ multiplex PCR; TCRdb's copy has only in-frame clones and lacks some. The sample lists about 97,000 clones, over 75% occurring once. The CDR3 is 16 residues long. Per germline, CDR1 MNHNY and CDR2 SVGAGI (reference sequence). V was trimmed by 3 bases and J by 4 bases, leaving 17 bases between them. The data originate from a study of graft-versus-host responses after intestinal transplantation. Study information: Every transplant recipient was induced with anti-thymocyte globulin, then maintained on tacrolimus and steroids for around 3 years.

The chain links TRBV6-6 to TRBJ2-3, with D perhaps assigned TRBD1 or TRBD2 (5 bases each). The TCR originated in a human patient who received an intestinal transplant, so some T cells may come from the graft donor. Material: PBMCs, obtained around 450 days after intestinal transplant. The DNA for the CDR3 is TGTGCCAGCAGTTATTTGGGGGTACAGATGTCAGATACGCAGTATTTT. Translating it yields CASSYLGVQMSDTQYF.